This T cell receptor beta chain was sequenced during a study of cytomegalovirus exposure and HLA in healthy donors. Broader study findings: Being indistinguishable, some V segments were excluded, TRBV6-2 and TRBV6-3 among them. It was in a later analysis that TCR association rates were seen to vary by HLA locus, highest for DRB1 and lowest for HLA-C.

The CDR3 consists of 13 residues. The germline V gene encodes CDR1 MNHNS and CDR2 SASEGT. The J segment lost 4 bases and the V segment lost 6 bases, leaving 3 bases of the junction unmatched. In regard to this clone: Its specificity is unknown. Other nucleotide sequences from this sample produce the same CDR3.

Primers for the PCR totalled 60 Vbeta and 13 Jbeta. Profiled with immunoSEQ multiplex PCR; TCRdb holds only in-frame clones, not every one. Among 75,000 to 100,000 clones listed, around 75% were seen once. This sequence was found in a young man in good health and CMV-seropositive. What was sequenced was PBMCs. V usage is TRBV6-1 and J usage is TRBJ1-5, with TRBD1 matching 7 bases. The CDR3 DNA sequence: TGTGCCAGCAGGGACAGGTTAAATCAGCCCCAGCATTTT. This codes for CASRDRLNQPQHF.